These T cell receptor beta chains were read from a single sample in a study of T cells in localized non-small cell lung cancer. Sequencing used immunoSEQ multiplex PCR; TCRdb keeps in-frame clones, though not all of them. Of fewer than 45,000 clones in the sample, about 88% were seen once. The input for sequencing was peripheral blood, taken before any cancer treatment. The receptors derive from an older female donor with stage I squamous cell lung carcinoma. The CDR3 runs from the conserved cysteine through the conserved F or W. A D gene is named only where the DNA matches it firmly.

CDR3nt: TGTGCCAGTCCTCCCGGGGTGACCCGCACAGATACGCAGTATTTT; CDR3aa: CASPPGVTRTDTQYF; j_gene: TRBJ2-3; v_gene: TRBV18; d_gene: .
CDR3nt: TGTGCCAGCGTTAGGACTGGAGTCCCCACAGATACGCAGTATTTT; CDR3aa: CASVRTGVPTDTQYF; j_gene: TRBJ2-3; v_gene: TRBV6-5; d_gene: .
CDR3nt: TGTGCCAGCAGTCCCCAGGGGTCTCATCAGCCCCAGCATTTT; CDR3aa: CASSPQGSHQPQHF; j_gene: TRBJ1-5; v_gene: TRBV6-6; d_gene: .
CDR3nt: TGCGCCAGCAGCCAAGCGGGGCGACTCTATGGCTACACCTTC; CDR3aa: CASSQAGRLYGYTF; j_gene: TRBJ1-2; v_gene: TRBV4-1; d_gene: .
CDR3nt: TGTGCCAGCAGTTCTGGATACTACGAGCAGTACTTC; CDR3aa: CASSSGYYEQYF; j_gene: TRBJ2-7; v_gene: TRBV6-5; d_gene: .
CDR3nt: TGCGCCAGCAGCCCCAGGGTTGGCAGCACAGATACGCAGTATTTT; CDR3aa: CASSPRVGSTDTQYF; j_gene: TRBJ2-3; v_gene: TRBV4-3; d_gene: .
CDR3nt: TGTGCCAGCTCACAGGGGACGAACACTGAAGCTTTCTTT; CDR3aa: CASSQGTNTEAFF; j_gene: TRBJ1-1; v_gene: TRBV18; d_gene: .
CDR3nt: TGTGCCAGCTCACTACGACAGGGGCCGGGGACACCGGGGGAGCTGTTTTTT; CDR3aa: CASSLRQGPGTPGELFF; j_gene: TRBJ2-2; v_gene: TRBV18; d_gene: TRBD1
CDR3nt: TGTGCCAGCAGCTTGGCCGATACCTACGAGCAGTACTTC; CDR3aa: CASSLADTYEQYF; j_gene: TRBJ2-7; v_gene: TRBV5-5; d_gene: .
CDR3nt: TGCGCCAGCAGCACCTCGACAGGGTGGGCAGAGACCCAGTACTTC; CDR3aa: CASSTSTGWAETQYF; j_gene: TRBJ2-5; v_gene: TRBV4-3; d_gene: TRBD1
CDR3nt: TGCGCCAGCAGTCCGGACAGGGATACGCAGTATTTT; CDR3aa: CASSPDRDTQYF; j_gene: TRBJ2-3; v_gene: TRBV10-1; d_gene: TRBD1
CDR3nt: TGTGCCAGCAGCCAAATGGTGGGGGCCGGGGAGCTGTTTTTT; CDR3aa: CASSQMVGAGELFF; j_gene: TRBJ2-2; v_gene: TRBV11-3; d_gene: .
CDR3nt: TGTGCCAGCAGCCAAGCGGAAGAGACCCAGTACTTC; CDR3aa: CASSQAEETQYF; j_gene: TRBJ2-5; v_gene: TRBV14; d_gene: .
CDR3nt: TGTGCCAGCAGCTATAACCCGACAGGCTTTAGGGGCTACGAGCAGTACTTC; CDR3aa: CASSYNPTGFRGYEQYF; j_gene: TRBJ2-7; v_gene: TRBV7-9; d_gene: .